This TCR beta chain was sequenced in a study of cytomegalovirus exposure and HLA in healthy donors. Primers: 60 Vbeta forward and 13 Jbeta reverse. Sequencing used immunoSEQ multiplex PCR; TCRdb keeps in-frame clones, though not all of them. In the table there are 150,000 to 200,000 clones, over 60% of which are singletons. General observations from the study: Immune exposure was documented only through CMV serostatus.

Germline loops: CDR1 SGHTA, CDR2 FQGNSA. V lost 4 bases and J 0 bases, leaving 8 bases between the germline ends. The CDR3 consists of 14 residues. With respect to this clone: The antigen remains unidentified.

The receptor was derived from a woman aged 40 to 55 in good health and CMV-seronegative. The chain joins TRBV7-2 to TRBJ2-3; no definite D call. Sequencing was performed on PBMCs. The CDR3 loop reads CASSSPRSTDTQYF. Here the CDR3 DNA reads TGTGCCAGCAGCTCCCCCCGTAGCACAGATACGCAGTATTTT. Looking up the rest from reference TRBV7-2 and TRBJ2-3 gives the full variable domain: GAGVSQSPSNKVTEKGKDVELRCDPISGHTALYWYRQSLGQGLEFLIYFQGNSAPDKSGLPSDRFSAERTGGSVSTLTIQRTQQEDSAVYLCASSSPRSTDTQYFGPGTRLTVL.